Detailed here is one T cell receptor beta chain. Its antigen is undetermined. Time point indicated: patch test 2, 6 weeks after DPC sensitization. Described treatment: therapeutic diphenylcyclopropenone sensitization with weekly scalp DPC. This specimen comes from a study of human T cells and chemical hapten exposure. In the study overall: Skin of the upper inner arm, approximately 2 cm by approximately 2 cm, received 2% DPC for sensitization. Alopecia universalis, totalis or areata was present in patients who were mostly female. Study outcomes and limitations: Donors, who had alopecia, may show an immune response that differs from healthy people's.

TCRdb re-analysed the RACE reads in MiXCR, keeping a single row per CDR3 protein. The sample contains about 96,000 distinct CDR3 sequences, 9.3% of which appear only once. V lost 6 bases and J lost 6, with 12 bases in between. CDR3 length: 14 residues. The germline CDR1 and CDR2 sequences are MNHEY and SMNVEV (reference sequence). The chain combines TRBV27 with TRBJ1-6, with a possible D match to TRBD1 (5 bases). The receptor's source is a woman in her 40s with alopecia areata. Some clones in this sample may be carry-over from other donors' samples. Sequences were derived from whole blood, sampled in connection with sensitization to the hapten diphenylcyclopropenone (DPC). DNA for the CDR3: TGTGCCAGCAGCCGAACGGGGCTTAATTCACCCCTCCACTTT. As protein: CASSRTGLNSPLHF.